These 18 T cell receptor beta chains originate from one sample sequenced in a study of Ad26.COV2.S vaccination and SARS-CoV-2 variants. This table comes from immunoSEQ multiplex PCR, and its TCRdb copy is limited to in-frame clones, with some not included. This table has about 480,000 clones, roughly 87% appearing once. The treatment is: roughly 18 received Ad26.COV2.S at low or high dose, single or two shots; about 5 received placebo; per-sample allocation not given. Sampling was performed 63 days after the first vaccine or placebo injection. Here the sequenced sample was peripheral blood, taken in a trial of Ad26.COV2.S vaccine versus placebo. These receptors were obtained from a person aged 18-60 years who received the Ad26.COV2.S COVID-19 vaccine or a placebo.

The chain uses TRBV25-1 and TRBJ1-6; the match to TRBD1 covers 8 bases. The junction had 7 bases not matched to a gene; V was cut back by 6 bases and J by 6 bases. The germline gives CDR1 MGHDK, CDR2 SYGVNS. CDR3 length: 15 amino acids. CDR3 in amino acids: CASSAGGGRNSPLHF. The DNA of the CDR3 is TGTGCCAGCAGCGCAGGGGGCGGGCGTAATTCACCCCTCCACTTT.

V and J are TRBV6-2 or TRBV6-3 and TRBJ2-1, with D possibly TRBD2 on 6 matching bases. Germline V gene sequence: CDR1 MNHEY, CDR2 SVGEGT. V lost 0 bases and J 11 bases, leaving 14 bases between the germline ends. The length of the CDR3 is 14 residues. CDR3 sequence (DNA): TGTGCCAGCAGTTACTCTAATAGCGGAGGGCAGCAGTTCTTC. It translates to CASSYSNSGGQQFF.

The V call is TRBV28, the J call TRBJ1-6; no clear D gene. Germline loops: CDR1 MDHEN, CDR2 SYDVKM. There are 12 residues in the CDR3. The V and J ends lost 3 bases and 10 bases respectively, with 7 bases between them. The CDR3 here is CASSLARSPLHF. CDR3 nucleotide sequence: TGTGCCAGCAGTTTGGCCAGGTCACCCCTCCACTTT.

The chain uses TRBV29-1 and TRBJ2-7; 15 positions match TRBD2. The ends lost 6 bases at V and 0 bases at J; junction bases unmatched: 9. CDR3 length: 17 amino acids. In germline, CDR1 is SQVTM, CDR2 ANQGSEA. CDR3 sequence (DNA): TGCAGCGTCCAGGGACTAGCGGGAGGCCCGAGCTCCTACGAGCAGTACTTC. Translated: CSVQGLAGGPSSYEQYF.

J is TRBJ1-1 and V is TRBV5-6; D gene uncertain. The CDR3 extends over 13 amino acids. The V end was cut by 1 base, the J end by 0 bases, with 4 bases between. Germline V CDR1 and CDR2: SGHDT, YYEEEE. The CDR3 reads CASSLTLNTEAFF. CDR3 DNA: TGTGCCAGCAGCTTGACCTTGAACACTGAAGCTTTCTTT.

CDR3 DNA sequence: TGTGCCAGCAGCTTACTCCGGGAGATGACCCAGTACTTC. Translated, it gives CASSLLREMTQYF. The genes are TRBV6-2 or TRBV6-3 and TRBJ2-5; D might be TRBD2 (6 bases). The V and J ends lost 6 bases and 7 bases respectively, with 15 bases between them. The V gene's germline CDR1 is MNHEY and CDR2 SVGEGT. This CDR3 has 13 amino acids.

The chain carries TRBV19 and TRBJ1-2; no definite D call. The length of the CDR3 is 12 residues. Germline lookup yields CDR1 LNHDA and CDR2 SQIVND (reference sequence). The germline V and J ends were trimmed by 5 bases and 5 bases, with 9 bases remaining between them. The CDR3 sequence: CASSWSGYGYTF. In DNA form, the CDR3 reads TGTGCCAGTAGTTGGTCCGGGTATGGCTACACCTTC.

The chain combines TRBV28 with TRBJ2-7, with TRBD2 as a possible D gene (5 bases). The CDR3 spans 13 residues. Trimming shortened V by 8 bases and J by 4 bases, and 15 bases separated the two germline ends. Germline V gene sequence: CDR1 MDHEN, CDR2 SYDVKM. Written as DNA, the CDR3 is TGTGCCAGCGGCGGGCTCGACGGTTACGAGCAGTACTTC. Encoded protein: CASGGLDGYEQYF.

V and J are TRBV6-1 and TRBJ2-4, with 10 bases identical to TRBD2. Germline V CDR1 and CDR2: MNHNS, SASEGT. Trimming cost V 4 bases and J 0 bases; bases outside gene matches: 3. The CDR3 contains 16 residues. The DNA of the CDR3 is TGTGCCAGCAGTGTGCTAGCGGGAGAAGCCAAAAACATTCAGTACTTC. It codes for CASSVLAGEAKNIQYF.

The V gene is TRBV3-1 (or the pseudogene TRBV3-2), the J gene TRBJ2-3; D gene uncertain. Trimming shortened V by 2 bases and J by 2 bases, and 11 bases separated the two germline ends. The germline V gene encodes CDR1 LGHDT and CDR2 YNNKEL (reference sequence). The CDR3 consists of 15 residues. CDR3 residues: CASSQIRDNTDTQYF. In nucleotides, the CDR3 is TGTGCCAGCAGCCAAATTCGCGACAACACAGATACGCAGTATTTT.

The rearrangement uses TRBV30 and TRBJ1-6; the D gene is possibly TRBD1 (5 bases). The germline CDR1 and CDR2 sequences are GTSNPN and SVGIG (reference sequence). This CDR3 has 15 residues. Between the trimmed V and J ends, which lost 4 bases and 4 bases, there was a span of 14 bases. Here the CDR3 reads CAWIPGGEYNSPLHF. For the CDR3, the DNA is TGTGCCTGGATCCCCGGGGGAGAGTATAATTCACCCCTCCACTTT.

The chain employs TRBV2 and TRBJ2-5, with TRBD1 as a possible D gene (5 bases). There are 12 residues in the CDR3. Per the germline V gene, CDR1 is SNHLY and CDR2 is FYNNEI. Trimming took off 7 bases at V and 5 bases at J, with 11 bases between the two ends. The chain's CDR3 is CASTRTSETQYF. Here the CDR3 DNA reads TGTGCCAGCACCCGGACATCGGAGACCCAGTACTTC.

V is TRBV5-1 and J is TRBJ2-1; possibly TRBD1 or TRBD2 for D (6 bases each). The V end was cut by 4 bases, the J end by 2 bases, with 13 bases between. This CDR3 comprises 15 residues. Per the germline V gene, CDR1 is SGHRS and CDR2 is YFSETQ. In DNA, the CDR3 is TGCGCCAGCAGCAGGCCGGGGGCCACCTACAATGAGCAGTTCTTC. This translates into CASSRPGATYNEQFF.

The V and J genes are TRBV28 and TRBJ1-1, with unresolved D. CDR1 is MDHEN and CDR2 is SYDVKM in the germline V gene. This CDR3 spans 12 amino acids. With 10 bases removed from V and 4 bases from J, the gap between germline ends came to 13 bases. CDR3 nucleotides: TGTGCCACTCGCAGTTTTCTCACTGAAGCTTTCTTT. Its protein product is CATRSFLTEAFF.

V and J are TRBV4-3 and TRBJ2-3; D possibly matches TRBD1 or TRBD2 (5 bases each). The CDR3 sequence is 16 residues long. In germline, CDR1 is LGHNA, CDR2 YSLEER. V was cut by 0 bases and J by 2 bases, with 12 bases left in between. The CDR3 coding sequence is TGCGCCAGCAGCCAAGATCAAGCAGGGACCACAGATACGCAGTATTTT. Encoded protein: CASSQDQAGTTDTQYF.

CDR3 in DNA: TGTGCCAGCAGCCGACAGGGTGGAGCGAACACCGGGGAGCTGTTTTTT. This translates into CASSRQGGANTGELFF. The V gene is TRBV9, the J gene TRBJ2-2; 7 bases match TRBD1. The CDR3 is 16 residues long. Per germline, CDR1 SGDLS and CDR2 YYNGEE. After removal of 4 bases from V and 0 bases from J, the junction contained 6 bases not matched to a gene. The whole variable domain, remainder taken from reference TRBV9 and TRBJ2-2, is DSGVTQTPKHLITATGQRVTLRCSPRSGDLSVYWYQQSLDQGLQFLIQYYNGEERAKGNILERFSAQQFPDLHSELNLSSLELGDSALYFCASSRQGGANTGELFFGEGSRLTVL.

The V gene is TRBV25-1, the J gene TRBJ1-2; 12 bases are a match to TRBD1. V shed 6 bases, J shed 8 bases, and the junction held 7 bases outside the gene matches. The CDR3 totals 14 residues. Germline CDR1 reads MGHDK; CDR2 reads SYGVNS. CDR3 in amino acids: CASSLGQGAGGYTF. The CDR3 coding sequence is TGTGCCAGCAGCCTGGGACAGGGGGCGGGCGGCTACACCTTC.

The V call is TRBV4-3, the J call TRBJ1-1; unclear D gene. V was clipped by 5 bases and J by 0 bases, with 7 bases between them. Germline CDR1 is LGHNA and CDR2 is YSLEER. CDR3 length: 13 amino acids. CDR3 amino acids: CASSSQMNTEAFF. CDR3 DNA: TGCGCCAGCAGCTCCCAGATGAACACTGAAGCTTTCTTT.